Included here is one TCR beta chain sequence, with context. This record belongs to a study of OX40 agonist ivuxolimab in advanced cancers. V lost 11 bases to trimming and J lost 7 bases, with 12 bases between them. Looked up from germline, CDR1 is MNHEY and CDR2 is SMNVEV (reference sequence). The CDR3 extends over 11 amino acids. Measured with immunoSEQ multiplex PCR; TCRdb has only the in-frame clones, and not every one. Among about 98,000 clones listed, about 88% were seen once. The material sequenced was CD4+ or CD8+ T cells sorted from blood, taken in a trial of the OX40 agonist ivuxolimab. The sequence derives from an adult with an advanced solid tumor such as melanoma, head and neck, liver or kidney cancer. This chain links TRBV27 with TRBJ2-1; D uncertain. The CDR3 nucleotides read TGTGCCGTCTCACGTGGGAATGAGCAGTTCTTC. Translated: CAVSRGNEQFF.